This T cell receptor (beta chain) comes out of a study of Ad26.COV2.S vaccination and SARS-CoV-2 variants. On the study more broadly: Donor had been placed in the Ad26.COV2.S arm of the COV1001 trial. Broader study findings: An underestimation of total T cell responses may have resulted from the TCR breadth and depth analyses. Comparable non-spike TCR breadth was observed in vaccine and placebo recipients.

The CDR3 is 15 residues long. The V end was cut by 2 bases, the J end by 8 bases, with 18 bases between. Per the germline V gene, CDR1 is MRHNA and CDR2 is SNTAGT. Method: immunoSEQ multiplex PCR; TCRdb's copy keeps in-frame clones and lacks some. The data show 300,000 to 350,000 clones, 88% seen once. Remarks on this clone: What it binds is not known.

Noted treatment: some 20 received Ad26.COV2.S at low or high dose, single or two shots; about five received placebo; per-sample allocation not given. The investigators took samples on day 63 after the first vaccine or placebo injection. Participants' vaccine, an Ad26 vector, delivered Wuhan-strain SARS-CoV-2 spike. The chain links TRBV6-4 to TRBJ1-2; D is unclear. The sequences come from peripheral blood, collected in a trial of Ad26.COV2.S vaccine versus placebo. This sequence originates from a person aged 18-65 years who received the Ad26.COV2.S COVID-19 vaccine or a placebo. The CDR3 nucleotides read TGTGCCAGCAGTGACATTGGGAATGGGCCCGGCGGCTACACCTTC. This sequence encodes CASSDIGNGPGGYTF.